This paragraph reports one T cell receptor beta chain. The antigen is not known. It was from whole blood, with no T cell sorting, that total RNA was isolated. The entry originates in a study of monozygotic twins with inflammatory bowel disease. Findings of the study overall: Diversity of TCRbeta measured by inverse Simpson was lower in IBD patients than in healthy co-twins. The analysis did not separate different T cell subtypes. Reduced clonotype sharing with other individuals was observed in IBD patients relative to healthy twins, especially with disease activity.

The CDR3 contains 15 residues. Germline CDR1 is KGHDR and CDR2 is SFDVKD. TCRdb reprocessed the 5' RACE reads, keeping one entry per CDR3 protein, no DNA. The repertoire table contains tens of thousands of distinct CDR3 sequences. This sequence originates from a human donor with ulcerative colitis or Crohn's disease, or a healthy co-twin of an affected twin (not recorded which). The chain carries TRBV24-1 and TRBJ2-3; TCRdb indicates TRBD1, and absent DNA this call remains unverified. Sequencing used blood. This CDR3 reads CATSDRGRRSDTQYF.